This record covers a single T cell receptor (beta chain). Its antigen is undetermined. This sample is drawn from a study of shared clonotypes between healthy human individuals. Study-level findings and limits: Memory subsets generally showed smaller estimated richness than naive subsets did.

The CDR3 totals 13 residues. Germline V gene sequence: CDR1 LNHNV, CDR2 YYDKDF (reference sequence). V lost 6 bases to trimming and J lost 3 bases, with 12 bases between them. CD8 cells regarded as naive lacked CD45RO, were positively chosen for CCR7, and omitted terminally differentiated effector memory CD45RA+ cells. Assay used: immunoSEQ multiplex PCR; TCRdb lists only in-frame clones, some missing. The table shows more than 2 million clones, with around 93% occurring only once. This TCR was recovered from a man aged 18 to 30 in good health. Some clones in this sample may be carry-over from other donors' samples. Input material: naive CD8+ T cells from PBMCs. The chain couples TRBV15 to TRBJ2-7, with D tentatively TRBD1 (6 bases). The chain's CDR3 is CATRRQVGYEQYF. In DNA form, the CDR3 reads TGTGCCACCAGGCGACAGGTGGGCTACGAGCAGTACTTC. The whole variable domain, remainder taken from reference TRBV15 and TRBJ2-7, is DAMVIQNPRYQVTQFGKPVTLSCSQTLNHNVMYWYQQKSSQAPKLLFHYYDKDFNNEADTPDNFQSRRPNTSFCFLDIRSPGLGDTAMYLCATRRQVGYEQYFGPGTRLTVT.